This is a list of T cell receptor beta chains from one sample in a study of blood T cell repertoires in COVID-19. Only in-frame clones appear in the TCRdb table, and some are missing; sequencing was by immunoSEQ multiplex PCR. The profile shows around 300,000 clones, 80% to 90% of them singletons. The source material was PBMCs or T cells enriched from blood (not recorded which). The receptors originated from a man aged 25-45 years who had recovered from COVID-19. CDR3s include the opening cysteine and the closing phenylalanine or tryptophan. The order of the fields is D gene, J gene, CDR3 length, V gene, clone size, CDR3 protein, CDR3 DNA. A D gene is named only where the DNA matches it firmly. Where a row states a size, it is once, few, many or the class of an expanded clone; other rows omit it.

d_gene: TRBD2; j_gene: TRBJ2-1; len: 15; v_gene: TRBV19; abundance: NA; CDR3aa: CASRTSGGSYNEQFF; CDR3nt: TGTGCCAGTAGAACTAGCGGGGGCTCCTACAATGAGCAGTTCTTC
d_gene: TRBD1; j_gene: TRBJ1-1; len: 15; v_gene: TRBV19; abundance: NA; CDR3aa: CASSPRQGEDTEAFF; CDR3nt: TGTGCCAGTAGTCCCCGACAGGGCGAGGACACTGAAGCTTTCTTT
d_gene: TRBD1; j_gene: TRBJ2-2; len: 15; v_gene: TRBV5-1; abundance: NA; CDR3aa: CASSLQGAFTGELFF; CDR3nt: TGCGCCAGCAGCTTACAGGGGGCGTTCACCGGGGAGCTGTTTTTT
d_gene: TRBD1; j_gene: TRBJ2-1; len: 15; v_gene: TRBV27; abundance: NA; CDR3aa: CASGDRESSYNEQFF; CDR3nt: TGTGCCAGCGGGGACAGGGAGAGCTCCTACAATGAGCAGTTCTTC
d_gene: TRBD1; j_gene: TRBJ1-5; len: 17; v_gene: TRBV19; abundance: NA; CDR3aa: CASSPGTGWDSNQPQHF; CDR3nt: TGTGCCAGTAGTCCCGGGACAGGCTGGGATAGCAATCAGCCCCAGCATTTT
d_gene: TRBD1; j_gene: TRBJ2-5; len: 15; v_gene: TRBV11-2; abundance: NA; CDR3aa: CASSSRTGGRETQYF; CDR3nt: TGTGCCAGCAGCTCCAGGACAGGTGGCCGAGAGACCCAGTACTTC
d_gene: NA; j_gene: TRBJ1-5; len: 15; v_gene: TRBV5-4; abundance: NA; CDR3aa: CASSRGGDTHQPQHF; CDR3nt: TGTGCCAGCAGCCGCGGTGGGGACACTCATCAGCCCCAGCATTTT
d_gene: NA; j_gene: TRBJ2-3; len: 15; v_gene: TRBV3-1/TRBV3-2; abundance: NA; CDR3aa: CASSQGLTDTDTQYF; CDR3nt: TGTGCCAGCAGCCAAGGTTTGACTGACACAGATACGCAGTATTTT
d_gene: NA; j_gene: TRBJ2-5; len: 11; v_gene: TRBV5-8; abundance: NA; CDR3aa: CASSLTGTQYF; CDR3nt: TGTGCCAGCAGCTTGACAGGGACCCAGTACTTC
d_gene: TRBD1; j_gene: TRBJ2-1; len: 15; v_gene: TRBV3-1/TRBV3-2; abundance: NA; CDR3aa: CASRKSTGAHNEQFF; CDR3nt: TGTGCCAGCAGAAAATCGACAGGGGCCCACAATGAGCAGTTCTTC
d_gene: TRBD2; j_gene: TRBJ2-1; len: 17; v_gene: TRBV4-2; abundance: NA; CDR3aa: CASSQDSGGELYNEQFF; CDR3nt: TGTGCCAGCAGCCAAGATTCTGGGGGGGAACTCTACAATGAGCAGTTCTTC
d_gene: NA; j_gene: TRBJ1-6; len: 18; v_gene: TRBV5-1; abundance: NA; CDR3aa: CASSPGHQISSYNSPLHF; CDR3nt: TGCGCCAGCAGCCCGGGACACCAAATCAGCTCCTATAATTCACCCCTCCACTTT
d_gene: NA; j_gene: TRBJ2-5; len: 12; v_gene: TRBV2; abundance: NA; CDR3aa: CASSGGRETQYF; CDR3nt: TGTGCCAGCAGTGGGGGGCGAGAGACCCAGTACTTC
d_gene: NA; j_gene: TRBJ2-7; len: 15; v_gene: TRBV2; abundance: NA; CDR3aa: CASSKLGLVSYEQYF; CDR3nt: TGTGCCAGCAGCAAACTGGGACTGGTCTCCTACGAGCAGTACTTC
d_gene: TRBD2; j_gene: TRBJ2-1; len: 14; v_gene: TRBV30; abundance: NA; CDR3aa: CACSLAGGPHEQFF; CDR3nt: TGTGCCTGCAGTCTAGCGGGGGGGCCTCATGAGCAGTTCTTC
d_gene: NA; j_gene: TRBJ1-1; len: 13; v_gene: TRBV6-5; abundance: NA; CDR3aa: CASRAGADTEAFF; CDR3nt: TGTGCCAGCAGGGCGGGGGCCGACACTGAAGCTTTCTTT
d_gene: NA; j_gene: TRBJ2-3; len: 12; v_gene: TRBV28; abundance: once; CDR3aa: CASSLLEDTQYF; CDR3nt: TGTGCCAGCAGTCTCTTAGAAGATACGCAGTATTTT
d_gene: TRBD1; j_gene: TRBJ1-2; len: 16; v_gene: TRBV24-1; abundance: few; CDR3aa: CATSSGTEEPSYGYTF; CDR3nt: TGTGCCACCAGTTCCGGGACAGAAGAACCTAGCTATGGCTACACCTTC
d_gene: TRBD1; j_gene: TRBJ2-5; len: 15; v_gene: TRBV28; abundance: NA; CDR3aa: CASSFKGAYQETQYF; CDR3nt: TGTGCCAGCAGTTTCAAGGGGGCCTACCAAGAGACCCAGTACTTC
d_gene: TRBD2; j_gene: TRBJ2-1; len: 13; v_gene: TRBV10-3; abundance: once; CDR3aa: CATLSGGNNEQFF; CDR3nt: TGTGCCACGCTTAGCGGGGGGAACAATGAGCAGTTCTTC
d_gene: TRBD1; j_gene: TRBJ1-4; len: 15; v_gene: TRBV5-1; abundance: NA; CDR3aa: CASSLAGTESEKLFF; CDR3nt: TGCGCCAGCAGCTTGGCCGGGACAGAGTCTGAGAAACTGTTTTTT
d_gene: TRBD1; j_gene: TRBJ2-5; len: 14; v_gene: TRBV24-1; abundance: NA; CDR3aa: CATSDPGTDETQYF; CDR3nt: TGTGCCACCAGTGATCCCGGGACAGATGAGACCCAGTACTTC
d_gene: TRBD1; j_gene: TRBJ2-7; len: 15; v_gene: TRBV6-5; abundance: few; CDR3aa: CASSPTGGGSYEQYF; CDR3nt: TGTGCCAGCAGTCCGACAGGGGGCGGTTCCTACGAGCAGTACTTC
d_gene: TRBD1; j_gene: TRBJ1-3; len: 14; v_gene: TRBV6-5; abundance: NA; CDR3aa: CASYDRGSGNTIYF; CDR3nt: TGTGCCAGCTATGACAGGGGCTCTGGAAACACCATATATTTT
d_gene: TRBD1; j_gene: TRBJ1-5; len: 15; v_gene: TRBV6-5; abundance: NA; CDR3aa: CASSPGQVTAQPQHF; CDR3nt: TGTGCCAGCAGTCCCGGACAGGTCACGGCCCAGCCCCAGCATTTT
d_gene: TRBD2; j_gene: TRBJ2-7; len: 18; v_gene: TRBV7-2; abundance: NA; CDR3aa: CASSLLPPTSGGLYEQYF; CDR3nt: TGTGCCAGCAGCCTTCTACCCCCTACTAGCGGGGGCCTCTACGAGCAGTACTTC